A single sample gave rise to the 17 T cell receptor beta chains below, sequenced in a study of shared clonotypes between healthy human individuals. Generated by immunoSEQ multiplex PCR, the TCRdb table keeps only in-frame clones and is missing some. Among 450,000 to 650,000 clones listed, just over 75% were seen once. Input material: PBMCs. These receptors were collected from a woman aged 40 to 50 in good health. Some clones in this sample may be carry-over from other donors' samples.

The chain couples TRBV5-1 to TRBJ2-3, with 8 bases identical to TRBD2. Germline CDR1 is SGHRS and CDR2 is YFSETQ. The V gene end was trimmed by 4 bases and the J gene end by 2 bases; junction bases not matched to a gene: 12. The CDR3 length is 17 residues. Here the CDR3 DNA reads TGCGCCAGCAGCCCAGGCCGACTAGCGAGCAACACAGATACGCAGTATTTT. This translates into CASSPGRLASNTDTQYF.

The chain links TRBV11-2 to TRBJ2-4; unclear D gene. Trimming cost V 7 bases and J 8 bases, with 9 bases left between them. Germline lookup yields CDR1 SGHAT and CDR2 FQNNGV. The CDR3 has 11 residues. The CDR3 spells CASTHWDIQYF. CDR3 DNA: TGTGCCAGCACCCACTGGGACATTCAGTACTTC.

The V gene is TRBV7-2, the J gene TRBJ1-5; TRBD1 is a possible D gene (5 bases). Per germline, CDR1 SGHTA and CDR2 FQGNSA. Between the trimmed V and J ends, which lost 1 base and 1 base, there was a span of 8 bases. The CDR3 spans 15 residues. The CDR3 protein is CASSLEGASNQPQHF. CDR3 nucleotides: TGTGCCAGCAGCTTAGAAGGGGCGAGCAATCAGCCCCAGCATTTT.

The chain couples TRBV14 to TRBJ2-1; D is unclear. The CDR3 sequence is 12 residues long. Trimming removed 4 bases at V and 11 bases at J, with 12 bases between. CDR1 and CDR2 from the germline V gene are SGHDN and FVKESK. CDR3 in amino acids: CASSPARAQQFF. CDR3 nucleotide sequence: TGTGCCAGCAGCCCAGCCCGGGCCCAGCAGTTCTTC.

This clone was recorded once. The chain has TRBV19 and TRBJ1-4, with TRBD1 matching 8 bases. Germline CDR1 is LNHDA and CDR2 is SQIVND (reference sequence). The V and J ends lost 6 bases and 7 bases, in that order; junction bases with no gene match: 19. CDR3 length equals 18 residues. CDR3 sequence reads: CASSPRGANRGMIEKLFF. CDR3 sequence (DNA): TGTGCCAGTAGCCCTCGAGGTGCGAACAGGGGGATGATTGAAAAACTGTTTTTT. Combining the CDR3 with reference TRBV19 and TRBJ1-4 gives the whole variable domain DGGITQSPKYLFRKEGQNVTLSCEQNLNHDAMYWYRQDPGQGLRLIYYSQIVNDFQKGDIAEGYSVSREKKESFPLTVTSAQKNPTAFYLCASSPRGANRGMIEKLFFGSGTQLSVL.

As regards this clone: The same CDR3 also results from other DNA sequences found in this sample. This sequence joins TRBV21-1 and TRBJ2-7; no DNA check was done on the table's D call, TRBD1. TRBV21-1 is a pseudogene. The CDR3 totals 12 residues. This CDR3 reads CSPVPDSYEQYF. The CDR3 DNA sequence: TGCAGCCCAGTACCGGACAGCTACGAGCAGTACTTC.

The genes are TRBV5-1 and TRBJ2-7, with 12 bases aligning to TRBD2. Trimming at V came to 4 bases and at J to 6 bases, leaving 5 bases not matched to a gene. CDR1 is SGHRS, CDR2 YFSETQ, per germline. The CDR3 spans 14 residues. The DNA for the CDR3 is TGCGCCAGCAGCGGGGGACTAGCGGGTGGCGAGCAGTACTTC. Its translation: CASSGGLAGGEQYF. Supplemented by reference TRBV5-1 and TRBJ2-7, the full variable domain reads KAGVTQTPRYLIKTRGQQVTLSCSPISGHRSVSWYQQTPGQGLQFLFEYFSETQRNKGNFPGRFSGRQFSNSRSEMNVSTLELGDSALYLCASSGGLAGGEQYFGPGTRLTVT.

Here the CDR3 reads CATSRAVGSGSIYEQYF. Here the CDR3 DNA reads TGTGCCACCAGCAGAGCTGTAGGTAGCGGGAGTATCTACGAGCAGTACTTC. The gene calls are TRBV15 and TRBJ2-7, with TRBD2 identical over 9 bases. This CDR3 is 17 amino acids long. With 1 base clipped from V and 3 bases from J, the junction kept 10 bases outside the gene matches. In germline, CDR1 is LNHNV, CDR2 YYDKDF (reference sequence).

This sequence joins TRBV7-2 and TRBJ2-1; D is possibly TRBD1 or TRBD2 (5 bases each). Trimming pared 0 bases from V and 7 bases from J, leaving 16 bases between. The CDR3 extends over 16 amino acids. CDR1 and CDR2 (germline): SGHTA, FQGNSA. CDR3 in amino acids: CASSLAGLAGTNEQFF. Here the CDR3 DNA reads TGTGCCAGCAGCTTAGCGGGGCTAGCCGGGACGAATGAGCAGTTCTTC.

This clone showed up just once. V and J are TRBV18 and TRBJ2-7; a possible D gene is TRBD1 (6 bases). The CDR3 is 14 amino acids. Germline V gives CDR1 KGHSH, CDR2 LQKENI. V dropped 4 bases and J dropped 3 bases, with 13 bases sitting between them. This CDR3 reads CASSRTDYNYEQYF. DNA of the CDR3: TGTGCCAGCTCACGGACAGACTATAACTACGAGCAGTACTTC. Combining the CDR3 with reference TRBV18 and TRBJ2-7 gives the whole variable domain NAGVMQNPRHLVRRRGQEARLRCSPMKGHSHVYWYRQLPEEGLKFMVYLQKENIIDESGMPKERFSAEFPKEGPSILRIQQVVRGDSAAYFCASSRTDYNYEQYFGPGTRLTVT.

This clone has more than one count but fewer than ten. The chain joins TRBV5-4 to TRBJ1-1; 11 bases align to TRBD1. Germline CDR1 reads SGHNT; CDR2 reads YYREEE (reference sequence). The ends lost 4 bases at V and 6 bases at J; junction bases unmatched: 8. The CDR3 extends over 15 amino acids. The CDR3 bases are TGTGCCAGCAGCCGGGGACAGGGGGGTGACGCTGAAGCTTTCTTT. The encoded protein is CASSRGQGGDAEAFF.

A word on this clone: A much larger clone differs by one base, so this may be a read error. The chain has TRBV2 and TRBJ2-1, with 8 bases fitting TRBD2. CDR1 and CDR2 from the germline V gene are SNHLY and FYNNEI. CDR3 size: 18 residues. CDR3: CASSDPSGPALSYSEQFF. The CDR3 nucleotides read TGTGCCAGCAGTGACCCTAGCGGGCCCGCTCTCTCCTACAGTGAGCAGTTCTTC.

V is TRBV5-1 and J is TRBJ2-5; D remains ambiguous. V was pared by 0 bases and J by 5 bases, with 17 bases between. In germline, CDR1 is SGHRS, CDR2 YFSETQ. The CDR3 is 16 residues long. Written as DNA, the CDR3 is TGCGCCAGCAGCTTGGTCGGGCAGCCCACAAGGGAGACCCAGTACTTC. Translating it yields CASSLVGQPTRETQYF.

This clone showed up many times. The chain joins TRBV7-9 to TRBJ2-7, with D unresolved. V lost 2 bases and J 12 bases, leaving 14 bases between the germline ends. Germline CDR1 and CDR2: SEHNR and FQNEAQ (reference sequence). The CDR3 extends over 12 amino acids. The CDR3 DNA sequence: TGTGCCAGCAGCTTAAGAGGCCTGCTGGTGTACTTC. Translating it yields CASSLRGLLVYF.

As concerns this clone: Other DNA sequences in this specimen translate into the identical CDR3. This chain uses TRBV27 with TRBJ2-7; 11 bases are a match to TRBD2. The CDR3 is made up of 15 amino acids. CDR1 is MNHEY, CDR2 SMNVEV, per germline (reference sequence). Trimming removed 6 bases from V and 1 base from J; junction bases left unmatched: 5. The CDR3 sequence: CASSPLAGGSYEQYF. CDR3 DNA: TGTGCCAGCAGCCCGCTAGCGGGAGGTTCCTACGAGCAGTACTTC.

V gene TRBV18 combines with J gene TRBJ2-3; D is possibly TRBD1 or TRBD2 (5 bases each). Germline V gene sequence: CDR1 KGHSH, CDR2 LQKENI. V dropped 3 bases and J dropped 0 bases, with 13 bases sitting between them. The CDR3 spans 16 residues. DNA of the CDR3: TGTGCCAGCTCACCGTCTCCGGGACCCAGCACAGATACGCAGTATTTT. It is translated as CASSPSPGPSTDTQYF.

This chain joins TRBV6-5 and TRBJ2-5; 7 nucleotides agree with TRBD1. The CDR3 totals 14 residues. Germline loops: CDR1 MNHEY, CDR2 SVGAGI. Losses at the gene ends were 2 bases for V and 4 bases for J; bases not matched to a gene: 4. CDR3 amino acids: CASSYDRAGETQYF. CDR3 nucleotide sequence: TGTGCCAGCAGTTACGACAGGGCGGGAGAGACCCAGTACTTC.